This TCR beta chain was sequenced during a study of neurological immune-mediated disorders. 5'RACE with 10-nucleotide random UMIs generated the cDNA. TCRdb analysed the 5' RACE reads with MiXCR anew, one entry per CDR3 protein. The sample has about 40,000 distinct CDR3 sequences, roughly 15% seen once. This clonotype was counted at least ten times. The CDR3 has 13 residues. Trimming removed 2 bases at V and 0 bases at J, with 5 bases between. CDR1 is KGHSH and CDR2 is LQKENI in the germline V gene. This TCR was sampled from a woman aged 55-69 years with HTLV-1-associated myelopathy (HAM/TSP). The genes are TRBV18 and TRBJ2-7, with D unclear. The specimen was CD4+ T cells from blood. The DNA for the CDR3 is TGTGCCAGCTCACCAGGGAACTCCTACGAGCAGTACTTC. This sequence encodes CASSPGNSYEQYF.